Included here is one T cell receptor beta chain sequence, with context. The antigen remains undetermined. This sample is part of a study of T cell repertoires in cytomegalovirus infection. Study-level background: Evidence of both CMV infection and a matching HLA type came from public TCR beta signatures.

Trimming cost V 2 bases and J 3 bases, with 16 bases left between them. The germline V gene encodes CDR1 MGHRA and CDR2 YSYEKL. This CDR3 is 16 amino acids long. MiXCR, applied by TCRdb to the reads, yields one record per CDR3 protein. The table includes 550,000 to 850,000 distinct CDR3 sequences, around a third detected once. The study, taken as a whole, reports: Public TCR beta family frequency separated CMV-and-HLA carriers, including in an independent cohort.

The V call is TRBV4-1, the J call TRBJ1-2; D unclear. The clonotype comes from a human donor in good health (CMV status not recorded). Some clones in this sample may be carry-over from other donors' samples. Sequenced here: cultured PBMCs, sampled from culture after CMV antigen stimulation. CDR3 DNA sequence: TGCGCCAGCAGCCAACCCCGCAGGCAGGCGGACTATGGCTACACCTTC. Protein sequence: CASSQPRRQADYGYTF.